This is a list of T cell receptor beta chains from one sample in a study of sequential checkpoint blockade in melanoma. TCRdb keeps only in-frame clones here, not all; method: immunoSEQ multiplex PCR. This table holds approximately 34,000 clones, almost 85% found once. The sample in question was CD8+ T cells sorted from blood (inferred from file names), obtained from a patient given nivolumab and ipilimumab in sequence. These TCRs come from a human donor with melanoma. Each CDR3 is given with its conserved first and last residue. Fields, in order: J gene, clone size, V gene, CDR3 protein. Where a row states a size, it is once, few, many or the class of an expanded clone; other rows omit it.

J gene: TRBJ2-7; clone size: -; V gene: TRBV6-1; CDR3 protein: CASSEGGGASYEQYF
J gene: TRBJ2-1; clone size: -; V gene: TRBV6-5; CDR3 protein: CASSQGLNNEQFF
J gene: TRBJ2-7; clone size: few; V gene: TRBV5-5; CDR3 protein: CASSPGHGSYEQYF
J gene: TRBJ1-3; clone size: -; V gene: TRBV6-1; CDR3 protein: CASSEATGSGNTIYF
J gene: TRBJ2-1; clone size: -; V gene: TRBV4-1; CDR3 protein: CASSLRGQNNEQFF
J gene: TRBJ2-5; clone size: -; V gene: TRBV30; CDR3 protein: CAWSVLSGQETQYF
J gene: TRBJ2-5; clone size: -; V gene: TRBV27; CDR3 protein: CASREQGLQETQYF
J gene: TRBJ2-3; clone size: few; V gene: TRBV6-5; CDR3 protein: CASTPIQGSTDTQYF
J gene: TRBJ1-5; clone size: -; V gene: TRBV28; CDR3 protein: CASRTNRGRLDQPQHF
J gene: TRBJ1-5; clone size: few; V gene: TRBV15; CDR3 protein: CATSLTHDSNQPQHF
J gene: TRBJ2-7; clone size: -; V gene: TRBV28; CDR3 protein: CASSSAGSSYEQYF
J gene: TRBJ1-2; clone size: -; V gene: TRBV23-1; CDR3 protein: CASSTWGENGYTF
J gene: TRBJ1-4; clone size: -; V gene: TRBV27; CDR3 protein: CASSLYGGPEKLFF
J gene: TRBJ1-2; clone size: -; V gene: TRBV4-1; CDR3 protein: CASSLVGQGSNGGYTF
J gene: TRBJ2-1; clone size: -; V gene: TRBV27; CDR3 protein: CASSSHPPTGDEQFF
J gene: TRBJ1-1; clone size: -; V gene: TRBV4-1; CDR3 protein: CASSQSGGNTEAFF
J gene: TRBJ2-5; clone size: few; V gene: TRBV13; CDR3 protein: CASRNGLHKETQYF
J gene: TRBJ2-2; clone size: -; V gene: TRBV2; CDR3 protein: CASGTGTGELFF
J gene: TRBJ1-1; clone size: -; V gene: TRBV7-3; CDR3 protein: CASSLGLTNGGTEAFF
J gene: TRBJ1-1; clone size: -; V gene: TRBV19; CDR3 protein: CASSFRTENTEAFF
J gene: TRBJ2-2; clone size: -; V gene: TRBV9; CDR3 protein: CASSALRDTRGELFF
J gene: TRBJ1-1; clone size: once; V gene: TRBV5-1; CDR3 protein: CASSWGQGHTEAFF
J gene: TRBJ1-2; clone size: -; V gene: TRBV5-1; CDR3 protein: CASSSSGVDPGGYTF
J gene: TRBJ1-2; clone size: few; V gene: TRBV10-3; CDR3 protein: CAISEFDTGALDLLPNYGYTF